The 14 T cell receptor beta chains below were found in one sample sequenced in a study of low-dose radiotherapy and immunotherapy resistance in tumors. The sample's time point: after trial treatment. The sample's treatment: LDRT plus nivolumab, ipilimumab, low-dose cyclophosphamide and aspirin (RACIN trial). Priming of first-strand cDNA relied on TRAV- and TRBV-specific primers (covering alpha and beta chains). TCR amplification used approximately 19 PCR cycles, a constant-region primer and a V-primer adapter. TCRdb used MiXCR to reprocess the reads, holding one entry per CDR3 protein. The sample lists 85,000 to 95,000 distinct CDR3 sequences; roughly 20% were seen once. The sample was PBMCs, taken after low-dose radiotherapy plus immunotherapy. These receptors came from a female donor with ovarian cancer.

This clonotype was seen ten or more times. This rearrangement joins TRBV12-3 or TRBV12-4 to TRBJ1-5; perhaps TRBD1 as D (6 bases). The CDR3 runs to 14 residues. V lost 7 bases, J lost 1 base, and 11 bases lay in between. This CDR3 reads CASTQTGSNQPQHF. The CDR3 DNA is TGTGCCAGCACCCAGACAGGCAGCAATCAGCCCCAGCATTTT.

The sample holds many counts of this clonotype. This chain joins TRBV29-1 and TRBJ2-3; D is perhaps TRBD2 (5 bases). The V gene's germline CDR1 is SQVTM and CDR2 ANQGSEA. V was shortened by 7 bases and J by 6 bases, with 8 bases between the two germline ends. CDR3 length: 10 residues. CDR3 bases: TGCAGCGCGGGGTTGGATACGCAGTATTTT. Translated: CSAGLDTQYF.

This clonotype showed up just a few times. The V and J genes are TRBV25-1 and TRBJ1-6, with unresolved D. Deletions cut 6 bases from V and 9 bases from J, with 12 bases between. Germline-derived CDR1 and CDR2 are MGHDK and SYGVNS. This CDR3 comprises 13 residues. The CDR3: CASRGDGRSPLHF. CDR3 DNA sequence: TGTGCCAGCAGGGGAGACGGCCGTTCACCCCTCCACTTT.

The table lists this clonotype with many counts. The genes are TRBV9 and TRBJ2-7; 7 positions agree with TRBD1. Germline lookup yields CDR1 SGDLS and CDR2 YYNGEE. This CDR3 is built from 14 residues. The J segment lost 5 bases and the V segment lost 4 bases, leaving 9 bases of the junction unmatched. The CDR3 coding sequence is TGTGCCAGCAGCCCCCGACAGGGTCGAGACGAGCAGTACTTC. Amino acid sequence: CASSPRQGRDEQYF.

About this clonotype: The DNA is omitted, as the CDR3 cannot be located on it reliably, and the CDR3 follows TCRdb's listing. The chain carries TRBV27 and TRBJ1-4; the D call in the table, TRBD1, was not verified against the DNA. The CDR3 comprises 14 residues, both ends counted. In germline, CDR1 is MNHEY, CDR2 SMNVEV (reference sequence). The CDR3 spells CATSVTDRRKNCFF.

This clonotype was observed a handful of times. Only one base separates this from a far larger clonotype, so it likely reflects a read error. The rearrangement joins TRBV18 to TRBJ2-7; TRBD2 might be the D (6 bases). In germline, CDR1 is KGHSH, CDR2 LQKENI. V lost 3 bases to trimming and J lost 7 bases, with 13 bases between them. CDR3 length equals 13 residues. The chain's CDR3 is CASSPGGRGEQYF. CDR3 DNA: TGTGCCAGCTCACCCGGGGGACGGGGTGAGCAGTACTTC. Looking up the rest from reference TRBV18 and TRBJ2-7 gives the full variable domain: NAGVMQNPRHLVRRRGQEARLRCSPMKGHSHVYWYRQLPEEGLKFMVYLQKENIIDESGMPKERFSAEFPKEGPSILRIQQVVRGDSAAYFCASSPGGRGEQYFGPGTRLTVT.

This clonotype was observed at least ten times. V gene TRBV2 combines with J gene TRBJ2-5, with TRBD2 as a possible D gene (5 bases). Germline-derived CDR1 and CDR2 are SNHLY and FYNNEI. Trimming removed 8 bases at V and 5 bases at J, with 12 bases between. The CDR3 consists of 12 residues. CDR3 in DNA: TGTGCCAGCTTTCGGGAACGGGAGACCCAGTACTTC. This gives the protein CASFRERETQYF.

This chain joins TRBV6-8 and TRBJ2-3; D is perhaps TRBD2 (7 bases). The CDR3 extends over 15 amino acids. CDR1 and CDR2 (germline): MNHGY, SAAAGT. Trimming pared 0 bases from V and 6 bases from J, leaving 13 bases between. The CDR3 nucleotides are TGTGCCAGCAGTTACTCGGCGGGGGCCCCCGATACGCAGTATTTT. Translating gives CASSYSAGAPDTQYF.

This clonotype has ten or more counts. The V and J genes are TRBV4-3 and TRBJ1-3; D not resolved. CDR1 LGHNA and CDR2 YSLEER come from the germline V gene. Between the trimmed V and J ends, which lost 1 base and 2 bases, there was a span of 12 bases. The CDR3 is made up of 16 amino acids. The CDR3 spells CASSQGPGNAGNTIYF. CDR3 coding DNA: TGCGCCAGCAGCCAAGGACCCGGTAACGCTGGAAACACCATATATTTT.

This clonotype was detected many times. The J gene is TRBJ2-1, the V gene TRBV6-6, with 9 bases fitting TRBD1. CDR1 MNHNY and CDR2 SVGAGI come from the germline V gene (reference sequence). This CDR3 has 16 amino acids. The ends lost 2 bases at V and 4 bases at J; junction bases unmatched: 6. CDR3 nucleotide sequence: TGTGCCAGCAGTTACCAGGTGGGACAGGGATACAATGAGCAGTTCTTC. Protein product: CASSYQVGQGYNEQFF.

This clonotype appeared many times. V and J are TRBV2 and TRBJ1-1; a possible D gene is TRBD1 (5 bases). The CDR3 extends over 12 amino acids. Germline CDR1 is SNHLY and CDR2 is FYNNEI. Deletions cut 7 bases from V and 10 bases from J, with 16 bases between. This chain's CDR3 is CASNRGVGGAFF. For the CDR3, the DNA is TGTGCCAGCAACCGGGGAGTGGGGGGAGCTTTCTTT. The full variable domain, completed using reference TRBV2 and TRBJ1-1, is EPEVTQTPSHQVTQMGQEVILRCVPISNHLYFYWYRQILGQKVEFLVSFYNNEISEKSEIFDDQFSVERPDGSNFTLKIRSTKLEDSAMYFCASNRGVGGAFFGQGTRLTVV.

CDR3 nucleotides: TGTGCCAGCAGTGAAGCGTCAGGCAGGGGCACTGAAGCTTTCTTT. This codes for CASSEASGRGTEAFF. The chain recombines TRBV6-1 with TRBJ1-1; D is perhaps TRBD1 (6 bases). CDR3 length: 15 amino acids. V shed 0 bases and J shed 4 bases, with 12 bases lying between them. From germline, CDR1 is MNHNS and CDR2 SASEGT.

At least ten counts were recorded for this clonotype. The chain is built from TRBV30 and TRBJ1-3; 8 bases line up with TRBD1. V shed 4 bases, J shed 2 bases, and the junction held 7 bases outside the gene matches. Germline V gene data show CDR1 as GTSNPN and CDR2 as SVGIG (reference sequence). The CDR3 totals 15 residues. Here the CDR3 reads CAWNPLTGAGNTIYF. CDR3 sequence (DNA): TGTGCCTGGAACCCTTTGACAGGGGCTGGAAACACCATATATTTT.

This clonotype showed up many times. This chain links TRBV10-1 with TRBJ2-7; 11 bases match TRBD2. The CDR3 has 15 residues. V lost 4 bases, J lost 3 bases, and 5 bases stayed unmatched. Germline CDR1 WNHNN, CDR2 SYGVQD (reference sequence). CDR3 DNA: TGCGCCAGCAGTGGGTTCGGGACTAGCGGCTACGAGCAGTACTTC. Its protein is CASSGFGTSGYEQYF.